Below, one TCR beta chain is given with its context. Its target is not known. The sample holds other DNA sequences that translate to the same CDR3. Some 28,000 T cell genomes (around 0.2 ug DNA) went into each sorted-subset replicate. TCRdb's copy holds only in-frame clones and misses some; the assay was immunoSEQ multiplex PCR. The sample shows some 1,100,000 clones, roughly 74% of them seen only once. The data are from a study of shared clonotypes between healthy human individuals. V lost 4 bases to trimming and J lost 2 bases; unmatched junction nucleotides: 3. The CDR3 runs 14 residues. Germline loops: CDR1 LNHDA, CDR2 SQIVND (reference sequence). General study results and limits: The low donor count limited represented genetic and exposure-history diversity.

The sequence was obtained from a man younger than 30 in good health. Some clones in this sample may be carry-over from other donors' samples. The chain employs TRBV19 and TRBJ2-3; 7 bases align to TRBD2. Specimen: memory CD4+ T cells from PBMCs. Subset meaning: CD45RA-negative fraction. The CDR3 DNA reads TGTGCCAGTAGTACCGGGACTACCACAGATACGCAGTATTTT. Translated: CASSTGTTTDTQYF.